This entry concerns a single TCR beta chain. Its antigen is unidentified. RNA transcripts provided the source from which TCR beta CDR3 regions were amplified. RT-PCR in the first round (using the HTBI primer set) targeted the TCR CDR3. A single record per CDR3 protein comes from TCRdb applying MiXCR to the multiplex PCR reads. The profile shows around 450,000 distinct CDR3 sequences, 15% to 19% of them singletons. This sample stems from a study of T cells in Graves' hyperthyroidism and ophthalmopathy. General study results and limits: Ophthalmopathy was separated from stable hyperthyroidism by a 13 V-J model.

The receptor was derived from a woman aged 18-29 years with Graves' hyperthyroidism. Source material: blood.

The CDR3 coding sequence is TGCAGCGCCGAGGGGGTAGCGGGGGGCGCGGATACGCAGTATTTT. Translating it yields CSAEGVAGGADTQYF. The chain links TRBV29-1 to TRBJ2-3, with 10 positions matching TRBD2. Per germline, CDR1 SQVTM and CDR2 ANQGSEA. V lost 7 bases, J lost 6 bases, and 13 bases stayed unmatched. CDR3 length: 15 residues.